These T cell receptor beta chains were read from a single sample in a study of blood T cell repertoires in COVID-19. Some clones are missing from TCRdb's copy, which holds only in-frame ones; the method was immunoSEQ multiplex PCR. The sample lists tens of thousands of clones, more than 75% seen once, with 27% in the top ten. The sample consisted of peripheral blood. Receptors were obtained from a human donor in a cohort sampled during active COVID-19. The CDR3 runs from the conserved cysteine through the conserved F or W. D genes are given only for firm matches. Size values are once, few and many counts, or a class for expanded clones, and some rows have none.

CDR3nt: TGTGCCAGCAGCTTATCTGGCCCCCAAGAGACCCAGTACTTC
CDR3aa: CASSLSGPQETQYF
v_gene: TRBV7-3
abundance: .
d_gene: .
j_gene: TRBJ2-5

CDR3nt: TGCAGTGCTAGTACTCCGAACTTCTGGGAGGGCTACACCTTC
CDR3aa: CSASTPNFWEGYTF
v_gene: TRBV20-1
abundance: .
d_gene: .
j_gene: TRBJ1-2

CDR3nt: TGTGCCAGCAGCTCCACAGGGGGCGGGGAGACCCAGTACTTC
CDR3aa: CASSSTGGGETQYF
v_gene: TRBV7-9
abundance: .
d_gene: TRBD1
j_gene: TRBJ2-5

CDR3nt: TGTGCCAGCACCTCTCCGGGGGGGGCTGGAAACACCATATATTTT
CDR3aa: CASTSPGGAGNTIYF
v_gene: TRBV6-6
abundance: .
d_gene: .
j_gene: TRBJ1-3

CDR3nt: TGTGCCAGCTCACCACCCCACAGGGCCTCCTACGAGCAGTACTTC
CDR3aa: CASSPPHRASYEQYF
v_gene: TRBV18
abundance: .
d_gene: .
j_gene: TRBJ2-7

CDR3nt: TGTGCCAGCAGCTGGAGGCTAGAGGCTGAGCAGTTCTTC
CDR3aa: CASSWRLEAEQFF
v_gene: TRBV3-1/TRBV3-2
abundance: .
d_gene: .
j_gene: TRBJ2-1

CDR3nt: TGTGCCTGGAGGGCACAGGGGCTTAGTGAAAAACTGTTTTTT
CDR3aa: CAWRAQGLSEKLFF
v_gene: TRBV30
abundance: .
d_gene: TRBD1
j_gene: TRBJ1-4

CDR3nt: TGTGCCAGCAGCCAAGGGGACAGGGCGGGTGAAGCTTTCTTT
CDR3aa: CASSQGDRAGEAFF
v_gene: TRBV3-1/TRBV3-2
abundance: .
d_gene: TRBD1
j_gene: TRBJ1-1

CDR3nt: TGTGCCAGCAGTTACTCTCCGAGCTCCTACGAGCAGTACTTC
CDR3aa: CASSYSPSSYEQYF
v_gene: TRBV6-6
abundance: .
d_gene: .
j_gene: TRBJ2-7

CDR3nt: TGTGCCAGTTCTCTTCAGGGGAGCAATCAGCCCCAGCATTTT
CDR3aa: CASSLQGSNQPQHF
v_gene: TRBV2
abundance: .
d_gene: .
j_gene: TRBJ1-5

CDR3nt: TGTGCCAGCAGCCAAGACCAACTCTTGAGGGCAGGGGCTCTCTTTGGCACAGATACGCAGTATTTT
CDR3aa: CASSQDQLLRAGALFGTDTQYF
v_gene: TRBV14
abundance: .
d_gene: .
j_gene: TRBJ2-3

CDR3nt: TGTGCTAGTGGTTGGACAGGGGGACGGGAGACCCAGTACTTC
CDR3aa: CASGWTGGRETQYF
v_gene: TRBV12-5
abundance: .
d_gene: TRBD1
j_gene: TRBJ2-5

CDR3nt: TGTGCCAGCAGTTTATTACAGGGTGGCGTAGAGACCCAGTACTTC
CDR3aa: CASSLLQGGVETQYF
v_gene: TRBV27
abundance: .
d_gene: .
j_gene: TRBJ2-5

CDR3nt: TGTGCCAGCAGCTTAACAGGGACACCCCAAGAGACCCAGTACTTC
CDR3aa: CASSLTGTPQETQYF
v_gene: TRBV7-3
abundance: .
d_gene: .
j_gene: TRBJ2-5

CDR3nt: TGCGCCAGCAGTGTAGCGGGGAGGGGTGGTGAGCAGTTCTTC
CDR3aa: CASSVAGRGGEQFF
v_gene: TRBV10-1
abundance: .
d_gene: TRBD2
j_gene: TRBJ2-1

CDR3nt: TGTGCCAGCAGCTCCCCAGGGCGGGGGGAAAAACTGTTTTTT
CDR3aa: CASSSPGRGEKLFF
v_gene: TRBV5-5
abundance: .
d_gene: .
j_gene: TRBJ1-4

CDR3nt: TGTGCCAGCAGCTTAGCAGGACGGGAGACTGAAGCTTTCTTT
CDR3aa: CASSLAGRETEAFF
v_gene: TRBV7-3
abundance: .
d_gene: .
j_gene: TRBJ1-1

CDR3nt: TGTGCCAGCTCAGGGACAGGGCTAAGGGAGCAGTTCTTC
CDR3aa: CASSGTGLREQFF
v_gene: TRBV27
abundance: .
d_gene: TRBD1
j_gene: TRBJ2-1

CDR3nt: TGCGCCAGCAGCTTACAGGGGGCGGGGGCTGAAGCTTTCTTT
CDR3aa: CASSLQGAGAEAFF
v_gene: TRBV5-1
abundance: .
d_gene: TRBD1
j_gene: TRBJ1-1

CDR3nt: TGTGCCAGCAGCTTAGCCAGCCTAGGCCTCTACGAGCAGTACTTC
CDR3aa: CASSLASLGLYEQYF
v_gene: TRBV7-2
abundance: .
d_gene: .
j_gene: TRBJ2-7

CDR3nt: TGCGCCAGCAGCTTGAGACAGGGAATTAACTATGGCTACACCTTC
CDR3aa: CASSLRQGINYGYTF
v_gene: TRBV5-1
abundance: .
d_gene: TRBD1
j_gene: TRBJ1-2

CDR3nt: TGTGCCAGCAGCCTAATAGGACAGGGGGCCTTCCGAGGCTACACCTTC
CDR3aa: CASSLIGQGAFRGYTF
v_gene: TRBV7-8
abundance: .
d_gene: TRBD1
j_gene: TRBJ1-2

CDR3nt: TGTGCCAGCAGGAGGGACTACCGAGGGACCCAGTACTTC
CDR3aa: CASRRDYRGTQYF
v_gene: TRBV6-5
abundance: .
d_gene: TRBD2
j_gene: TRBJ2-5

CDR3nt: TGTGCCAGCTCATACAGGGAGGGCGACGAGCAGTACTTC
CDR3aa: CASSYREGDEQYF
v_gene: TRBV18
abundance: .
d_gene: .
j_gene: TRBJ2-7

CDR3nt: TGTGCCAGCAGTTACTCACAGGGGGGGAATGAAAAACTGTTTTTT
CDR3aa: CASSYSQGGNEKLFF
v_gene: TRBV6-6
abundance: .
d_gene: TRBD1
j_gene: TRBJ1-4

CDR3nt: TGCGCCAGCAAACTCCAGGGTATGAACACTGAAGCTTTCTTT
CDR3aa: CASKLQGMNTEAFF
v_gene: TRBV5-1
abundance: .
d_gene: .
j_gene: TRBJ1-1

CDR3nt: TGTGCCATCAGTCCAGGGGGCCATGAAGCTTTCTTT
CDR3aa: CAISPGGHEAFF
v_gene: TRBV10-3
abundance: .
d_gene: TRBD1
j_gene: TRBJ1-1

CDR3nt: TGTGCCAGCAGCGACAGGGCTCCTGGGTCTTTCTTT
CDR3aa: CASSDRAPGSFF
v_gene: TRBV2
abundance: .
d_gene: TRBD1
j_gene: TRBJ1-1

CDR3nt: TGTGCCAGCAGTTACTCGGGGAGGGTGGGAGCTTTCTTT
CDR3aa: CASSYSGRVGAFF
v_gene: TRBV6-5
abundance: .
d_gene: .
j_gene: TRBJ1-1

CDR3nt: TGTGCCAGCAGCTTATGGCTTGGACAGGGAGTCCAGCCCCAGCATTTT
CDR3aa: CASSLWLGQGVQPQHF
v_gene: TRBV7-8
abundance: .
d_gene: TRBD1
j_gene: TRBJ1-5

CDR3nt: TGTGCCAGCAGCTCCCATCCTAGCGGGGGGGAGACCGGGGAGCTGTTTTTT
CDR3aa: CASSSHPSGGETGELFF
v_gene: TRBV7-6
abundance: .
d_gene: TRBD2
j_gene: TRBJ2-2

CDR3nt: TGTGCCAGTAGTGTGGGGCAGGTCTTCAATCAGCCCCAGCATTTT
CDR3aa: CASSVGQVFNQPQHF
v_gene: TRBV19
abundance: few
d_gene: .
j_gene: TRBJ1-5

CDR3nt: TGTGCCAGCTCACCAAATCAGGGAGGTGGAAACACCATATATTTT
CDR3aa: CASSPNQGGGNTIYF
v_gene: TRBV18
abundance: once
d_gene: .
j_gene: TRBJ1-3

CDR3nt: TGTGCCAGCAAAGGACAGGGGGCAGGCGAGCAGTACTTC
CDR3aa: CASKGQGAGEQYF
v_gene: TRBV7-9
abundance: .
d_gene: TRBD1
j_gene: TRBJ2-7

CDR3nt: TGTGCCAGCAGTTTGCGGGTGAACACTGAAGCTTTCTTT
CDR3aa: CASSLRVNTEAFF
v_gene: TRBV12-3/TRBV12-4
abundance: .
d_gene: .
j_gene: TRBJ1-1

CDR3nt: TGTGCCACCAGTGATTCATGGGGGGACGAGCAGTACTTC
CDR3aa: CATSDSWGDEQYF
v_gene: TRBV24-1
abundance: .
d_gene: .
j_gene: TRBJ2-7

CDR3nt: TGTGCCAGCAGCCTATTTGGGACAGTCACAGATACGCAGTATTTT
CDR3aa: CASSLFGTVTDTQYF
v_gene: TRBV5-5
abundance: .
d_gene: TRBD1
j_gene: TRBJ2-3

CDR3nt: TGCGCCAGCTCCGGACTAGCGGGGCGCACAGATACGCAGTATTTT
CDR3aa: CASSGLAGRTDTQYF
v_gene: TRBV10-2
abundance: .
d_gene: TRBD2
j_gene: TRBJ2-3

CDR3nt: TGTGCCAGCACTGGACAGGGGCATTCATACAATGAGCAGTTCTTC
CDR3aa: CASTGQGHSYNEQFF
v_gene: TRBV2
abundance: .
d_gene: TRBD1
j_gene: TRBJ2-1

CDR3nt: TGTGCCATCAGGGGGACAGGGCGGTCGGAGACCCAGTACTTC
CDR3aa: CAIRGTGRSETQYF
v_gene: TRBV10-3
abundance: .
d_gene: TRBD1
j_gene: TRBJ2-5